A single sample gave rise to the 30 T cell receptor beta chains below, sequenced in a study of long-term antiretroviral therapy in people with HIV (dated by TCRdb to the early 2020s). The immunoSEQ hsTCRB v3.0 assay was used at survey level resolution to sequence the TRB variable region. Held by TCRdb, this immuneACCESS table contains in-frame sequences only and omits some clones. Under half of the omission traces to an unresolved V gene where checked; the cause of the rest is unknown. For this sample the table gives more than 20,000 clones, of which 86% were detected only once. 6% to 8.5% of the sample is taken by the ten largest. The starting material was unsorted PBMCs, obtained 1.8 years before starting antiretroviral therapy. The receptors here all came from a woman between 25 and 40 years old with HIV.

This chain connects TRBV7-9 to TRBJ1-1, with D hard to call. The CDR3 sequence is 13 residues long. From germline, CDR1 is SEHNR and CDR2 FQNEAQ (reference sequence). V lost 4 bases and J 1 base, leaving 7 bases between the germline ends. Here the CDR3 reads CASSSSGNTEAFF. DNA of the CDR3: TGTGCCAGCAGCTCATCGGGGAACACTGAAGCTTTCTTT.

The V call is TRBV5-4, the J call TRBJ2-1; TRBD1 aligns across 7 bases. Trimming took 1 base from V and 9 from J; bases not matched to a gene: 7. The germline V gene encodes CDR1 SGHNT and CDR2 YYREEE (reference sequence). This CDR3 is built from 14 residues. Here the CDR3 reads CASSLWDSSGEQFF. The CDR3 region has the DNA TGTGCCAGCAGCTTGTGGGACAGCTCAGGTGAGCAGTTCTTC.

J is TRBJ1-3 and V is TRBV13, with unresolved D. The V end was cut by 3 bases, the J end by 0 bases, with 9 bases between. The CDR3 consists of 15 residues. Germline loops: CDR1 PRHDT, CDR2 FYEKMQ (reference sequence). The CDR3 sequence: CASSFDISSGNTIYF. In DNA form, the CDR3 reads TGTGCCAGCAGCTTCGACATCTCCTCTGGAAACACCATATATTTT.

The J gene is TRBJ2-3, the V gene TRBV27, with unresolved D. Germline V CDR1 and CDR2: MNHEY, SMNVEV (reference sequence). Deletions cut 4 bases from V and 2 bases from J, with 10 bases between. This CDR3 is 14 amino acids long. This chain's CDR3 is CASSYGGFTDTQYF. DNA for the CDR3: TGTGCCAGCAGTTATGGCGGTTTCACAGATACGCAGTATTTT.

Only one count was recorded for this clone. The chain combines TRBV9 with TRBJ2-5; D remains ambiguous. Germline V gives CDR1 SGDLS, CDR2 YYNGEE. The CDR3 sequence is 13 residues long. V was cut by 1 base and J by 7 bases, with 11 bases left in between. As DNA, the CDR3 is TGTGCCAGCAGCGTAAATACCAAGACGACCCAGTACTTC. Protein: CASSVNTKTTQYF.

The V and J genes are TRBV5-1 and TRBJ1-5; TRBD1 aligns across 7 bases. Germline trimming cut 5 bases from V and 5 bases from J; bases unmatched to any gene: 4. The CDR3 is 13 residues long. Germline loops: CDR1 SGHRS, CDR2 YFSETQ. The CDR3 region is CASSSTGDQPQHF. The CDR3 DNA sequence: TGCGCCAGCAGTTCCACAGGGGATCAGCCCCAGCATTTT.

This chain links TRBV5-1 with TRBJ2-7; D possibly matches TRBD1 or TRBD2 (6 bases each). Germline assignment: CDR1 SGHRS and CDR2 YFSETQ. The CDR3 consists of 14 residues. Trimming stripped 3 bases from V and 3 bases from J, with 13 bases between. The CDR3 here is CASSWTGANYEQYF. DNA of the CDR3: TGCGCCAGCAGCTGGACGGGGGCGAACTACGAGCAGTACTTC. Full variable domain (rest looked up from reference TRBV5-1 and TRBJ2-7): KAGVTQTPRYLIKTRGQQVTLSCSPISGHRSVSWYQQTPGQGLQFLFEYFSETQRNKGNFPGRFSGRQFSNSRSEMNVSTLELGDSALYLCASSWTGANYEQYFGPGTRLTVT.

V gene TRBV30 combines with J gene TRBJ1-2; D may be TRBD1 (6 bases). The CDR3 extends over 13 amino acids. CDR1 and CDR2 from the germline V gene are GTSNPN and SVGIG (reference sequence). V was shortened by 5 bases and J by 1 base, with 11 bases between the two germline ends. CDR3 sequence (DNA): TGTGCCTGGTCGGGGGGCGATAACTATGGCTACACCTTC. The encoded protein is CAWSGGDNYGYTF.

This clone has only a few counts. The genes are TRBV2 and TRBJ1-6, with 7 bases fitting TRBD1. The germline V gene has CDR1 SNHLY and CDR2 FYNNEI. This CDR3 region has 15 residues. The trim removed 6 bases at V and 6 bases at J, leaving 8 bases unmatched. The CDR3 coding sequence is TGTGCCAGCAGAAGAAGGGGGCCCGGTAATTCACCCCTCCACTTT. The encoded protein is CASRRRGPGNSPLHF.

This sequence joins TRBV5-6 and TRBJ2-3; 12 bases align to TRBD2. The CDR3 length is 16 residues. Germline loops: CDR1 SGHDT, CDR2 YYEEEE. The V gene end was trimmed by 2 bases and the J gene end by 4 bases; junction bases not matched to a gene: 5. CDR3 coding DNA: TGTGCCAGCAGCTTCGGACTAGCGGGGCCCTCAGATACGCAGTATTTT. Translated: CASSFGLAGPSDTQYF.

This clone has more than one count but fewer than ten. This sequence joins TRBV6-5 and TRBJ1-5; the D gene is possibly TRBD1 (5 bases). Germline V gene lookup returns CDR1 MNHEY and CDR2 SVGAGI. There are 15 residues in the CDR3. Deletions cut 6 bases from V and 0 bases from J, with 12 bases between. The CDR3 sequence: CASRTTAYSNQPQHF. The CDR3 DNA is TGTGCCAGCAGAACGACAGCCTATAGCAATCAGCCCCAGCATTTT.

CDR3 protein: CASSPPGGANTGELFF. CDR3 DNA sequence: TGTGCCAGCAGCCCCCCGGGGGGGGCGAACACCGGGGAGCTGTTTTTT. The V gene is TRBV7-6, the J gene TRBJ2-2; 8 bases agree with TRBD2. The J segment lost 0 bases and the V segment lost 5 bases, leaving 5 bases of the junction unmatched. This CDR3 comprises 16 residues. The germline V gene has CDR1 SGHVS and CDR2 FNYEAQ.

V is TRBV11-2 and J is TRBJ1-1; D gene ambiguous. The CDR3 totals 13 residues. The germline V gene encodes CDR1 SGHAT and CDR2 FQNNGV. Between the trimmed V and J ends, which lost 1 base and 1 base, there was a span of 4 bases. CDR3 DNA: TGTGCCAGCAGCTTAGGCAGGAACACTGAAGCTTTCTTT. Translated, it gives CASSLGRNTEAFF.

The chain carries TRBV9 and TRBJ2-6; D may match TRBD1 or TRBD2 (5 bases each). This CDR3 is built from 15 residues. Trimming removed 3 bases at V and 3 bases at J, with 10 bases between. Germline CDR1 is SGDLS and CDR2 is YYNGEE. In DNA form, the CDR3 reads TGTGCCAGCAGCGAACGGGGCTTTGGGGCCAACGTCCTGACTTTC. Amino acids: CASSERGFGANVLTF.

The V gene is TRBV6-6, the J gene TRBJ2-2; 10 bases fit TRBD1. After removal of 0 bases from V and 7 bases from J, the junction contained 5 bases not matched to a gene. The CDR3 is 16 residues long. CDR1 MNHNY and CDR2 SVGAGI come from the germline V gene (reference sequence). This chain's CDR3 is CASSYSGQGVNGELFF. The CDR3 DNA follows: TGTGCCAGCAGTTACTCCGGACAGGGGGTTAACGGGGAGCTGTTTTTT.

The chain has TRBV5-1 and TRBJ2-5, with 9 bases aligning to TRBD1. This CDR3 is built from 15 residues. The germline CDR1 and CDR2 sequences are SGHRS and YFSETQ. Unmatched junction bases numbered 7, after V lost 3 bases and J lost 4 bases. CDR3 nucleotide sequence: TGCGCCAGCAGCTCCGGGACAGGGACGGGAGAGACCCAGTACTTC. Translation gives CASSSGTGTGETQYF.

V is TRBV11-2 and J is TRBJ1-4; 7 nucleotides line up with TRBD1. The CDR3 is 16 residues long. V lost 4 bases to trimming and J lost 2 bases; unmatched junction nucleotides: 7. Germline CDR1 and CDR2: SGHAT and FQNNGV. The CDR3 nucleotides read TGTGCCAGCAGCTCTCCAGGGGGAAGCACTAATGAAAAACTGTTTTTT. Translating gives CASSSPGGSTNEKLFF.

J is TRBJ1-5 and V is TRBV19, with TRBD1 matching 9 bases. Germline V lookup: CDR1 LNHDA, CDR2 SQIVND (reference sequence). This CDR3 comprises 15 residues. Trimming cost V 4 bases and J 6 bases; bases outside gene matches: 7. The CDR3 here is CASSTGQGRSQPQHF. In DNA, the CDR3 is TGTGCCAGTAGTACGGGACAGGGTAGGAGTCAGCCCCAGCATTTT.

The rearrangement links TRBV11-3 to TRBJ2-1, with D perhaps matching TRBD1 or TRBD2 (5 bases each). This CDR3 region has 15 residues. V was trimmed by 4 bases and J by 0 bases, leaving 10 bases between them. Germline CDR1 and CDR2: SGHNT and YENEEA. The CDR3, as DNA: TGTGCCAGCAGCTCGGGGCTGAACTCCTACAATGAGCAGTTCTTC. It codes for CASSSGLNSYNEQFF.

This chain uses TRBV2 with TRBJ2-3, with 8 nucleotides matching TRBD2. CDR3 length: 15 amino acids. The J segment lost 5 bases and the V segment lost 7 bases, leaving 11 bases of the junction unmatched. CDR1 and CDR2 (germline): SNHLY, FYNNEI. The CDR3 is CASNRERGIIDTQYF. In DNA, the CDR3 is TGTGCCAGCAACCGAGAGCGGGGGATAATAGATACGCAGTATTTT.

The rearrangement uses TRBV7-9 and TRBJ1-2, with D perhaps TRBD1 (5 bases). Trimming took 3 bases from V and 7 from J, leaving 6 bases between them. The CDR3 has 11 amino acids. Germline loops: CDR1 SEHNR, CDR2 FQNEAQ (reference sequence). CDR3: CASSLGLGYTF. CDR3 sequence (DNA): TGTGCCAGCAGCTTGGGGCTTGGCTACACCTTC.

The V call is TRBV11-3, the J call TRBJ2-7; perhaps D is TRBD1 or TRBD2 (5 bases each). Germline assignment: CDR1 SGHNT and CDR2 YENEEA. Trimming left V 3 bases short and J 6 bases short, with 15 bases between. The CDR3 runs to 14 residues. The CDR3 spells CASSLKGSGTEQYF. The CDR3 bases are TGTGCCAGCAGCTTGAAAGGTAGTGGGACCGAGCAGTACTTC.

The chain uses TRBV6-5 and TRBJ1-1; D is ambiguous. V was clipped by 0 bases and J by 1 base, with 12 bases between them. This CDR3 region has 16 residues. The germline gives CDR1 MNHEY, CDR2 SVGAGI. The CDR3 spells CASSYSYRGGNTEAFF. The CDR3 DNA reads TGTGCCAGCAGTTACTCCTACCGAGGTGGGAACACTGAAGCTTTCTTT.

The V and J genes are TRBV30 and TRBJ2-5; the D is unclear. The CDR3 sequence is 13 residues long. From germline, CDR1 is GTSNPN and CDR2 SVGIG (reference sequence). Trimming took off 1 base at V and 2 bases at J, with 8 bases between the two ends. CDR3 sequence (DNA): TGTGCCTGGAGTGCCGGCAGTCAAGAGACCCAGTACTTC. This encodes CAWSAGSQETQYF.

The chain is built from TRBV15 and TRBJ2-3; tentatively, D is TRBD1 or TRBD2 (5 bases each). The CDR3 covers 14 residues. Deletions cut 5 bases from V and 7 bases from J, with 16 bases between. Germline CDR1 LNHNV, CDR2 YYDKDF (reference sequence). The CDR3 loop is CATSLLGGGNTQYF. In nucleotides, the CDR3 is TGTGCCACCAGCCTCCTTGGTGGGGGAAATACGCAGTATTTT.

The chain recombines TRBV6-6 with TRBJ2-3; TRBD2 matches at 8 bases. CDR1 and CDR2 from the germline V gene are MNHNY and SVGAGI (reference sequence). CDR3 length equals 16 residues. V was clipped by 5 bases and J by 0 bases; unmatched bases: 7. The CDR3 DNA reads as TGTGCCAGCAGTACCGGACTAGCCTCTAGCACAGATACGCAGTATTTT. Encoded protein: CASSTGLASSTDTQYF.

The chain links TRBV9 to TRBJ2-2; a possible D gene is TRBD2 (6 bases). Trimming shortened V by 0 bases and J by 3 bases, and 12 bases separated the two germline ends. The germline V gene has CDR1 SGDLS and CDR2 YYNGEE. The CDR3 is 16 amino acids. Here the CDR3 reads CASSVGGDGYTGELFF. In nucleotides, the CDR3 is TGTGCCAGCAGCGTAGGCGGGGATGGGTACACCGGGGAGCTGTTTTTT.

The CDR3 region is CASGLEPTEAFF. DNA of the CDR3: TGTGCTAGTGGTTTAGAGCCGACTGAAGCTTTCTTT. The chain recombines TRBV12-5 with TRBJ1-1; no clear D. Trimming pared 3 bases from V and 5 bases from J, leaving 7 bases between. Per the germline V gene, CDR1 is LGHNT and CDR2 is FRNRAP. The CDR3 is made up of 12 amino acids.

This chain connects TRBV4-2 to TRBJ2-6; TRBD1 matches at 7 bases. CDR3 length equals 18 residues. V shed 1 base, J shed 0 bases, and the junction held 6 bases outside the gene matches. Germline CDR1 LGHNA, CDR2 YNFKEQ. CDR3 region: CASSQVGQADSGANVLTF. The CDR3 DNA reads as TGTGCCAGCAGCCAAGTAGGACAGGCCGACTCTGGGGCCAACGTCCTGACTTTC.

The chain carries TRBV30 and TRBJ1-5, with D possibly being TRBD1 (5 bases). CDR3 length equals 11 residues. V was clipped by 0 bases and J by 9 bases, with 6 bases between them. The germline V gene encodes CDR1 GTSNPN and CDR2 SVGIG (reference sequence). Here the CDR3 reads CAWSVGGPQHF. CDR3 sequence (DNA): TGTGCCTGGAGTGTGGGGGGGCCCCAGCATTTT.